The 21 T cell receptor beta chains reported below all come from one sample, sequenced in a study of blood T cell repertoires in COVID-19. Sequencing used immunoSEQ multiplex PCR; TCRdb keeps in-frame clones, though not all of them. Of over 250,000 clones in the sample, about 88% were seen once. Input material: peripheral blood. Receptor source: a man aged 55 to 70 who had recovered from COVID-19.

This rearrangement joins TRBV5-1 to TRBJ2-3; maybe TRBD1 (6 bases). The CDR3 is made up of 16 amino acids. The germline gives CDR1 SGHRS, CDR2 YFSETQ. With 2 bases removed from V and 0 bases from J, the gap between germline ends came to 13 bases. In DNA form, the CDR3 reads TGCGCCAGCAGCTTAATTGCAGGGGCTAGCACAGATACGCAGTATTTT. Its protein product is CASSLIAGASTDTQYF.

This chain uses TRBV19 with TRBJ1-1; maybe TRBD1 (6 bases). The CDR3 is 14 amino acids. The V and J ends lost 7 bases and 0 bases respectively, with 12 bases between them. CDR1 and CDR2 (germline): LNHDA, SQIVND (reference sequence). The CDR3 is CASMVGQLNTEAFF. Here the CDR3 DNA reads TGTGCCAGTATGGTAGGACAGTTGAACACTGAAGCTTTCTTT. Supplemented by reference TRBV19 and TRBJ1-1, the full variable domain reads DGGITQSPKYLFRKEGQNVTLSCEQNLNHDAMYWYRQDPGQGLRLIYYSQIVNDFQKGDIAEGYSVSREKKESFPLTVTSAQKNPTAFYLCASMVGQLNTEAFFGQGTRLTVV.

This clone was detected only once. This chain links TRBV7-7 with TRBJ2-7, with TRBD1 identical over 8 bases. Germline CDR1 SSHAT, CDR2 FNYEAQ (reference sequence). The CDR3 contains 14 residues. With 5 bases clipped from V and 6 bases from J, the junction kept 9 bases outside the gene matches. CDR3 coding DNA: TGTGCCAGCAGCCCCGGGACAGGCTCGCTCGAGCAGTACTTC. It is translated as CASSPGTGSLEQYF.

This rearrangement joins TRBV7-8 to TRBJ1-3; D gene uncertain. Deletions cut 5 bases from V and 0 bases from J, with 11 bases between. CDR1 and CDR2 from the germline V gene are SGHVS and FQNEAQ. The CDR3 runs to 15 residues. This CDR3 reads CASSEHVLSGNTIYF. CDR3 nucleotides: TGTGCCAGCAGCGAACACGTTCTCTCTGGAAACACCATATATTTT.

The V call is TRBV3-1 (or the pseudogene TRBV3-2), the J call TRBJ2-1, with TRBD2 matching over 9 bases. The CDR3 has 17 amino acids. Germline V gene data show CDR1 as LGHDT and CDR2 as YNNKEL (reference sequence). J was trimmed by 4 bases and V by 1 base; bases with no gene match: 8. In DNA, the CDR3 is TGTGCCAGCAGCCAAGGCTATCTAGCGGGGAATTACAATGAGCAGTTCTTC. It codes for CASSQGYLAGNYNEQFF.

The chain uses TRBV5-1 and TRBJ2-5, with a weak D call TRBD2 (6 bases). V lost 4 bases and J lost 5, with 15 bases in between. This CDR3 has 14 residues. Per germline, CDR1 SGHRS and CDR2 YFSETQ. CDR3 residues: CASSPPGVGETQYF. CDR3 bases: TGCGCCAGCAGCCCGCCGGGGGTTGGGGAGACCCAGTACTTC.

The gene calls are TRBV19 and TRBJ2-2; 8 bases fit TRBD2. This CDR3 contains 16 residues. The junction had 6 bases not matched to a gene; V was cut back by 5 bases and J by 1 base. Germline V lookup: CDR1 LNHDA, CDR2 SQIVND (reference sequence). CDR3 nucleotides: TGTGCCAGTAGTCCAGCGGGGGCGCAGAACACCGGGGAGCTGTTTTTT. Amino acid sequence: CASSPAGAQNTGELFF. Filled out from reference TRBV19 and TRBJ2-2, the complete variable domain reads DGGITQSPKYLFRKEGQNVTLSCEQNLNHDAMYWYRQDPGQGLRLIYYSQIVNDFQKGDIAEGYSVSREKKESFPLTVTSAQKNPTAFYLCASSPAGAQNTGELFFGEGSRLTVL.

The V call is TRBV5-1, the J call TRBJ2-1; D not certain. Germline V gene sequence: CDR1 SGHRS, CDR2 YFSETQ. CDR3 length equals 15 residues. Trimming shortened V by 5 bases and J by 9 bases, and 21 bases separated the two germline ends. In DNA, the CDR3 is TGCGCCAGCAGTGAGTCTCTGGGCCCACAATTTGAGCAGTTCTTC. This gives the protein CASSESLGPQFEQFF.

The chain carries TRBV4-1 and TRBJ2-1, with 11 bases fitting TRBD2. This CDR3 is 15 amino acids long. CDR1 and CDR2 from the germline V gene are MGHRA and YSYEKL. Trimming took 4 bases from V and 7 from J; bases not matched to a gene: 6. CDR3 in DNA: TGCGCCAGCAGCCGCGGGACTAGCGGAATGAATGAGCAGTTCTTC. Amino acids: CASSRGTSGMNEQFF.

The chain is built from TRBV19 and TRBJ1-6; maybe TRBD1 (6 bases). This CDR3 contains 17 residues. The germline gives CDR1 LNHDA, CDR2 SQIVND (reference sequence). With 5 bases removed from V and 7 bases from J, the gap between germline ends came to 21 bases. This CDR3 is CASSPEGQSSRNSPLHF. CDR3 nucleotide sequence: TGTGCCAGTAGTCCTGAAGGACAGAGCTCGAGGAATTCACCCCTCCACTTT.

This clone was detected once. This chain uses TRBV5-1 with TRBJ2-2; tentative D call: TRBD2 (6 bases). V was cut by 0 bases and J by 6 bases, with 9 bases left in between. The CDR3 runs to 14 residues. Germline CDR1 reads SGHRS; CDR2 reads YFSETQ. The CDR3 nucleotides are TGCGCCAGCAGCTTGGATCGGAGGGCCGGGGAGCTGTTTTTT. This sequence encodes CASSLDRRAGELFF.

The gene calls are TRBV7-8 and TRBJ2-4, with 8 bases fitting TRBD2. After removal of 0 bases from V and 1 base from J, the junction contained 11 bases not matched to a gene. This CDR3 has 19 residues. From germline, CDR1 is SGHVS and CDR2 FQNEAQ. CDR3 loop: CASSLAAVRAGAAKNIQYF. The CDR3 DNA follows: TGTGCCAGCAGCTTAGCGGCGGTTCGAGCGGGGGCTGCCAAAAACATTCAGTACTTC.

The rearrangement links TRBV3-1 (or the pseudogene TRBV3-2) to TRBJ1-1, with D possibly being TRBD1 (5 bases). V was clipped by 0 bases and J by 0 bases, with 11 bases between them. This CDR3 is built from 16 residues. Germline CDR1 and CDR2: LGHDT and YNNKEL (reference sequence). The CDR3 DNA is TGTGCCAGCAGCCAAGAGAGCGGGGCAGTGAACACTGAAGCTTTCTTT. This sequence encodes CASSQESGAVNTEAFF.

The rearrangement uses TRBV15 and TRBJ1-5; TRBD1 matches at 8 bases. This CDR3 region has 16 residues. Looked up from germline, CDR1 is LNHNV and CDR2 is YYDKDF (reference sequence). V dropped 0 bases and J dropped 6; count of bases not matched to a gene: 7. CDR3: CATSRDLTGGVQPQHF. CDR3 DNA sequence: TGTGCCACCAGCAGAGATCTAACAGGGGGGGTTCAGCCCCAGCATTTT.

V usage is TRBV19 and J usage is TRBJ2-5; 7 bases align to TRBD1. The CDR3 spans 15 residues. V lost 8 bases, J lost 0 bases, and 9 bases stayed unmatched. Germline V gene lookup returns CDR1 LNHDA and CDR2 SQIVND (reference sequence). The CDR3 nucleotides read TGTGCCAGTTCGACAGGGACGTCGTACCAAGAGACCCAGTACTTC. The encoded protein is CASSTGTSYQETQYF.

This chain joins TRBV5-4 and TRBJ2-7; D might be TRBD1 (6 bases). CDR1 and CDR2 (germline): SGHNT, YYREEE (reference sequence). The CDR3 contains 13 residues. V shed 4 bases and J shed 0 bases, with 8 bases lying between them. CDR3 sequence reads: CASSRDNSYEQYF. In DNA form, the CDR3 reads TGTGCCAGCAGCCGGGACAACTCCTACGAGCAGTACTTC.

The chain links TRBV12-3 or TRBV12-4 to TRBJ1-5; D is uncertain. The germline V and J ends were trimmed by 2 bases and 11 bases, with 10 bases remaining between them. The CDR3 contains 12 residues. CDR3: CASSLKGTAQHF. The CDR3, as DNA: TGTGCCAGCAGTTTAAAAGGTACAGCCCAGCATTTT.

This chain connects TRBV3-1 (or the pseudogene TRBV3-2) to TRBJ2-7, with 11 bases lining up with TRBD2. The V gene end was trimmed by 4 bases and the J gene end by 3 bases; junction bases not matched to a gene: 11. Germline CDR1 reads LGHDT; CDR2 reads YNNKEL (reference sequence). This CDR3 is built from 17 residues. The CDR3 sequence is CASSRGTSGNSGYEQYF. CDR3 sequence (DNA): TGTGCCAGCAGCCGGGGGACTAGCGGTAACTCGGGCTACGAGCAGTACTTC.

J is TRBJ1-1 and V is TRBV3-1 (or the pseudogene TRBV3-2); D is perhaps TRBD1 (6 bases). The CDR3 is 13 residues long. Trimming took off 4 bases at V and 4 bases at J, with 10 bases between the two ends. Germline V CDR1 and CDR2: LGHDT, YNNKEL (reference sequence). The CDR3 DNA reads TGTGCCAGCAGCCTGACAGGATCCACTGAAGCTTTCTTT. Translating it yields CASSLTGSTEAFF.

The CDR3 region has the DNA TGTGCCACCAGTGATTTCAATCGTGGGAGGGATGGCTACACCTTC. Protein sequence: CATSDFNRGRDGYTF. The rearrangement joins TRBV24-1 to TRBJ1-2; no clear D gene. V was shortened by 1 base and J by 6 bases, with 14 bases between the two germline ends. Germline CDR1 reads KGHDR; CDR2 reads SFDVKD. The CDR3 has 15 residues.

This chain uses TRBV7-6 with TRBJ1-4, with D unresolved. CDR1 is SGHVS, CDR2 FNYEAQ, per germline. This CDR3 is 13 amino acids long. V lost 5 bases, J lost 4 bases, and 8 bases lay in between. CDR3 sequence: CASSRVFNEKLFF. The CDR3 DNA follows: TGTGCCAGCAGCCGGGTCTTTAATGAAAAACTGTTTTTT.